The clone carrying this T cell receptor (beta chain) appeared a single time. The data were obtained in a study of T cell changes during pregnancy in multiple sclerosis. Between the trimmed V and J ends, which lost 1 base and 3 bases, there was a span of 11 bases. The CDR3 runs to 15 residues. Germline V gives CDR1 SGDLS, CDR2 YYNGEE. Using immunoSEQ multiplex PCR, the repertoire was profiled, and TCRdb retains in-frame clones only, with some absent. The sample carries about 32,000 clones, 80% to 90% recorded once. The receptor comes from a female donor with multiple sclerosis, enrolled in a pregnancy study. This chain links TRBV9 with TRBJ2-1; D may be TRBD2 (7 bases). The source was CD8+ T cells from peripheral blood mononuclear cells, collected in the third trimester of pregnancy. CDR3 amino acids: CASSVIGGDYNEQFF. The CDR3 bases are TGTGCCAGCAGCGTAATAGGGGGGGACTACAATGAGCAGTTCTTC.